The clone carrying this T cell receptor beta chain was counted only a few times. Its specificity is unknown. This sample was taken from a study of CD8 T cells in ankylosing spondylitis. Libraries of TCR beta came from quantitative 5'-RACE with molecular barcodes. A single record per CDR3 protein comes from TCRdb applying MiXCR to the 5' RACE reads. Of a few hundred thousand distinct CDR3 sequences in the sample, roughly 10% were seen once. General observations from the study: Blood from ankylosing spondylitis patients appeared to carry a characteristic roughly 8-variant TCR beta motif.

V was trimmed by 1 base and J by 2 bases, leaving 11 bases between them. The CDR3 has 15 amino acids. Germline values: CDR1 SGHNT, CDR2 YENEEA. This receptor was obtained from a male donor with ankylosing spondylitis or in good health (not recorded which). Sequencing input: blood, either unsorted or a sorted T cell fraction (not recorded which). The V gene is TRBV11-3, the J gene TRBJ2-5; D uncertain. The CDR3 DNA follows: TGTGCCAGCAGCTTAGGGGTGGAGACGCAAGAGACCCAGTACTTC. Its protein is CASSLGVETQETQYF.